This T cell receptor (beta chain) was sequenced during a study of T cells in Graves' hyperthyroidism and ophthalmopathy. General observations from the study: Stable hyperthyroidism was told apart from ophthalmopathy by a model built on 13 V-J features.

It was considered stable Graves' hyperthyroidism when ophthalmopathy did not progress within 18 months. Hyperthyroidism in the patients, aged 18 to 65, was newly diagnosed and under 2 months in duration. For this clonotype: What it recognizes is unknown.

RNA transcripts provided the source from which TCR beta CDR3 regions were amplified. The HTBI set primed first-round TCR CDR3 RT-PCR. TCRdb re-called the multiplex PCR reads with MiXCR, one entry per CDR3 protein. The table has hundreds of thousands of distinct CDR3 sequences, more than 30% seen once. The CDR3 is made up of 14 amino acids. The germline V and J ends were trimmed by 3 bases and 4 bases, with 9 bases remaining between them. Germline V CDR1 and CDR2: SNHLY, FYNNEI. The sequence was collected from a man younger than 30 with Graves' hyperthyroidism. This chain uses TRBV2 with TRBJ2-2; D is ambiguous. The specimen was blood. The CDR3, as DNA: TGTGCCAGCAGTGACAACTTCCTCACCGGGGAGCTGTTTTTT. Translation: CASSDNFLTGELFF.